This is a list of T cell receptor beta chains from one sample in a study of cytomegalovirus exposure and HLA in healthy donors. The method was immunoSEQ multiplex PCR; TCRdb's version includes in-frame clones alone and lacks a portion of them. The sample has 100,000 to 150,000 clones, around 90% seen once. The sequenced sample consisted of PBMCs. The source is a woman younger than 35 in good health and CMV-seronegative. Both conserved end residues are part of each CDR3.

CDR3 protein: CAISATGTGVRGYTF
V gene: TRBV10-3

CDR3 protein: CASSFRDRGEGYTF
V gene: TRBV6-1

CDR3 protein: CASSLDSRDTQYF
V gene: TRBV7-9

CDR3 protein: CASTSGTLSNYGYTF
V gene: TRBV19

CDR3 protein: CASSSWTEGEQYF
V gene: TRBV6-4

CDR3 protein: CASSPIGLQESSYNEQFF
V gene: TRBV11-2

CDR3 protein: CASSDRGPGELFF
V gene: TRBV25-1

CDR3 protein: CSYRSGSSYEQYF
V gene: TRBV29-1

CDR3 protein: CASSQVGIGGDTEAFF
V gene: TRBV4-1

CDR3 protein: CSAKLNEKLFF
V gene: TRBV20-1

CDR3 protein: CSATEGREQYF
V gene: TRBV20-1

CDR3 protein: CASSPLVRLNYGYTF
V gene: TRBV18

CDR3 protein: CASSRRDSYEQYF
V gene: TRBV19

CDR3 protein: CASSARGLAGANEQFF
V gene: TRBV9

CDR3 protein: CASSLAGTGLNEQYF
V gene: TRBV27

CDR3 protein: CASSEYVVGSEQYF
V gene: TRBV10-2

CDR3 protein: CASSLELAGGRNEQFF
V gene: TRBV13

CDR3 protein: CASSQAVATDTQYF
V gene: TRBV4-1

CDR3 protein: CASSDLGQQYNEQFF
V gene: TRBV6-1

CDR3 protein: CASGTSTGETDTQYF
V gene: TRBV12-5

CDR3 protein: CASSLVPGSNTEAFF
V gene: TRBV5-1

CDR3 protein: CASAKTSPFTDTQYF
V gene: TRBV27

CDR3 protein: CASSQTGFSDEQYF
V gene: TRBV9

CDR3 protein: CASSPKPGGIQETQYF
V gene: TRBV4-1

CDR3 protein: CAWSGGFGNQPQHF
V gene: TRBV30

CDR3 protein: CASSPGLADYEQYF
V gene: TRBV2

CDR3 protein: CASSSITGDEQFF
V gene: TRBV9

CDR3 protein: CASSQPRSEQFF
V gene: TRBV4-1

CDR3 protein: CASSQYRGSDEQYF
V gene: TRBV16

CDR3 protein: CASSPQRDSSYEQYF
V gene: TRBV18

CDR3 protein: CASSVTGPGELFF
V gene: TRBV5-1

CDR3 protein: CASSPGGPGLAGGRGTDTQYF
V gene: TRBV4-2

CDR3 protein: CASSVVSGSGETQYF
V gene: TRBV5-6

CDR3 protein: CASSWGRVGETQYF
V gene: TRBV5-1

CDR3 protein: CASTPNGRVSYNEQFF
V gene: TRBV2

CDR3 protein: CASSEPGTDNEQFF
V gene: TRBV9

CDR3 protein: CASSLTSGRAETQYF
V gene: TRBV7-9

CDR3 protein: CASSSDRVGEQFF
V gene: TRBV5-6

CDR3 protein: CASSLGRGTTENIQYF
V gene: TRBV11-3

CDR3 protein: CASSPWPQNQPQHF
V gene: TRBV11-2

CDR3 protein: CASIPTGLAGGSYNEQFF
V gene: TRBV2

CDR3 protein: CAWSAGRLAGNYEQYF
V gene: TRBV30

CDR3 protein: CASSLTRTSGYVFYNEQFF
V gene: TRBV27

CDR3 protein: CASSRQGEITEAFF
V gene: TRBV6-5

CDR3 protein: CSVEGRNTGELFF
V gene: TRBV29-1

CDR3 protein: CASSALTSGNTGELFF
V gene: TRBV6-1